This T cell receptor beta chain appears in the sequencing data of a study of T cell repertoires in ileal Crohn's disease (dated by TCRdb to between 2018 and 2020). About the full investigation: The median duration of disease was about 7.3 years, and at the time of surgery around 36% of patients were active smokers. Every patient underwent surgery because of a complication, which was stricturing disease in roughly 60% and penetrating disease in around 39%. Postoperative therapy was given to about half of the patients, with thiopurines administered to 11 patients and anti-TNF agents administered to under 20 patients. The TCR repertoire was analysed in about 60 patients with Crohn's disease drawn from a prospective multicentre cohort. The study was conducted in parallel with a multicentre cohort built to find predictors of early endoscopic recurrence after ileocolonic resection. Endoscopic postoperative recurrence was defined by a Rutgeerts score above i0. The study sequenced roughly 170 mucosal samples from around 57 patients, taken at several locations on the surgical specimen and at postoperative endoscopy. The paper as a whole reports these results and caveats: Endoscopic recurrence was linked to a higher percentage of high-frequency clones at surgery, and recurrence occurred in every patient whose clonality exceeded 26.8% (18/57). Compared with CD4 T cells, sorted CD8 T cells contained more high-frequency clones, which suggests that the mucosal expansions were mostly CD8. Only a subgroup of patients, of unstated size, had mucosal CD4 and CD8 T cells sorted and sequenced. A significantly higher proportion of clonal expansions was observed in active smokers at surgery than in non-smokers (roughly 27% vs 19%, p=0.02).

Roughly 540 nanograms of biopsy DNA per sample were submitted for commercial TCRB immunosequencing. Adaptive Biotechnology amplified CDR3 regions from genomic DNA with a two-step multiplex PCR that controlled for amplification bias. Primers covering every V and J gene segment were used in the first PCR, while barcodes and Illumina adapters were added in the second PCR. CDR3 libraries were sequenced using an Illumina instrument. Concerning the study's data processing: The analysis used both the pipelines supplied by the vendor and custom analysis of the raw data in R/Bioconductor with R version 3.3.0. Clonality, which ranges from 0 to 1, was calculated as the inverse of the normalised Shannon entropy across all productive clones. The repertoire share taken up by the top 100 clones defined high-frequency clones, and only clones that passed a 95% confidence test were kept. The Simpson index measured repertoire diversity, and the Morisita-Horn index measured overlap between samples. Sourced from immuneACCESS, this table was stored by TCRdb with only in-frame sequences that have V and J called. A share of the clones is absent; for the studies checked, an unresolved V gene accounts for under half, and the remainder has no known explanation. The V and J calls and clone size come from that table; D and trimming were worked out from the DNA. The sample table lists about 5,000 clones, 75% to 90% of them with a count of one. Together, the top ten hold about 24% of the sample.

Remarks on this clone: This receptor's antigen is unknown. Base quality data are lacking; no much larger clone is found one base away.

Adults with ileal or ileocolonic Crohn's disease and an indication for ileocolonic resection were eligible for inclusion. Whole ileal mucosal biopsies were kept frozen at -80 degrees C prior to DNA extraction. Genomic DNA was isolated from frozen whole biopsies using a TRizol-based method, and the DNA was quantified with a NanoDrop 2000 spectrophotometer. V sheds 6 bases and J sheds 9 bases, leaving 14 bases between their ends. Looking up the germline V gene yields CDR1 MNHEY and CDR2 SVGAGI. The CDR3, from cysteine to phenylalanine, totals 12 residues. The read is trimmed to its CDR3 DNA, 36 bases read in frame from base 1.

The sequence links TRBV6-5 to TRBJ1-1; D gene: possibly TRBD1, on 6 matching bases. This sequence originates from an adult with Crohn's disease. The sample taken for sequencing was ileal tissue. The encoded CDR3 is CASSSQGAKAFF. In nucleotides, the sequence is TGTGCCAGCAGCTCACAGGGAGCCAAAGCTTTCTTT.